The 4 T cell receptor beta chains below come from one sample, sequenced in a study. TCRdb fed the 5' RACE reads into MiXCR, producing one record per CDR3 protein. The table lists 45,000 to 55,000 distinct CDR3 sequences, approximately 25% of them singletons. The sample was tumor-infiltrating naive CD4+ T cells sorted from the breast tumor. Sample subset: naive CD4+ T cells, CD4+CD45RA+CD25-. The receptors were gathered from a female donor with breast cancer.

This clonotype was recorded at least ten times. This sequence joins TRBV20-1 and TRBJ2-7; maybe TRBD2 (7 bases). V was shortened by 0 bases and J by 5 bases, with 17 bases between the two germline ends. Germline V gene data show CDR1 as DFQATT and CDR2 as SNEGSKA (reference sequence). This CDR3 has 15 residues. CDR3 DNA sequence: TGCAGTGCTAGAGAGGGTCTAGGGGGGGTGGACGAGCAGTACTTC. This codes for CSAREGLGGVDEQYF.

This clonotype was picked up many times. The chain has TRBV7-9 and TRBJ2-3, with D uncertain. The CDR3 loop spans 15 amino acids. Trimming stripped 1 base from V and 2 bases from J, with 10 bases between. The germline V gene encodes CDR1 SEHNR and CDR2 FQNEAQ (reference sequence). As DNA, the CDR3 is TGTGCCAGCAGCTTAGGGTCCGTGTTCACAGATACGCAGTATTTT. Amino acid sequence: CASSLGSVFTDTQYF.

A single count supports this clonotype. The CDR3 DNA reads TGCGCCAGCAGCCAAGTTGATCGGGGGTTTGTTCCGCCCCAGCATTTT. Its translation: CASSQVDRGFVPPQHF. This chain connects TRBV4-1 to TRBJ1-5, with a weak D call TRBD1 (5 bases). The CDR3 is 16 amino acids. Germline CDR1 reads MGHRA; CDR2 reads YSYEKL. V was shortened by 1 base and J by 9 bases, with 19 bases between the two germline ends.

The V gene is TRBV7-9, the J gene TRBJ2-4; D gene ambiguous. Germline V gene lookup returns CDR1 SEHNR and CDR2 FQNEAQ (reference sequence). This CDR3 contains 14 residues. Trimming shortened V by 0 bases and J by 9 bases, and 12 bases separated the two germline ends. CDR3 in amino acids: CASSLALELGIQYF. As DNA, the CDR3 is TGTGCCAGCAGCTTAGCGCTAGAGCTGGGCATTCAGTACTTC.